A selection of T cell receptor beta chains follows, all from one sample in a study of molecular identifiers for immune sequencing clone quantification. TCRdb ran MiXCR on the PCR reads and lists one entry per CDR3 protein. The table records some 590,000 distinct CDR3 sequences, 25% of them present only once. Material for sequencing was naive CD8+ T cells from blood, with Jurkat cell RNA spiked in. The receptor source for this set is a human donor in good health. Some libraries in this study had Jurkat cell RNA spiked in. CDR3s include the opening cysteine and the closing phenylalanine or tryptophan. A D gene is named only where the DNA matches it firmly. A clone size is listed for some rows: how often the clone was seen (once, few, many), or a class if it is expanded.

>TRBJ2-3|TRBV13|TRBD2|few
TGTGCCAGCAGCTTAGGGTTTGGGCTAGCGGTACAAGATACGCAGTATTTT
CASSLGFGLAVQDTQYF
>TRBJ2-4|TRBV11-2|TRBD2|-
TGTGCCAGCAGCTTAGAACTAGCGGGAGTGGGCCTAAACATTCAGTACTTC
CASSLELAGVGLNIQYF
>TRBJ2-5|TRBV7-6|TRBD2|many
TGTGCCAGCAGCCAAACTAGGGGTGCGGGAGGGCTTCAAGAGACCCAGTACTTC
CASSQTRGAGGLQETQYF
>TRBJ2-1|TRBV4-3|-|many
TGCGCCAGCAGCCAAGATCAACAGGGTTGGGATGAGCAGTTCTTC
CASSQDQQGWDEQFF
>TRBJ2-5|TRBV4-1|-|many
TGCGCCAGCAGCCAAGAATGGAGCCAAGAGACCCAGTACTTC
CASSQEWSQETQYF
>TRBJ2-1|TRBV7-9|-|-
TGTGCCAGCAGCTTAGTACCCAGTCGTCCCCGAGATGAGCAGTTCTTC
CASSLVPSRPRDEQFF
>TRBJ2-3|TRBV11-3|TRBD1|-
TGTGCCAGCAGCTTAGGAGGGACAGGGCAGTATTTT
CASSLGGTGQYF
>TRBJ2-3|TRBV29-1|-|many
TGCAGCGTTGAGGAATCCATCACCGATACGCAGTATTTT
CSVEESITDTQYF
>TRBJ2-3|TRBV6-2/TRBV6-3|TRBD2|few
TGTGCCAGCAGTTACTCACCTAGCGGGAGGGCCGCTCGGCAGTATTTT
CASSYSPSGRAARQYF
>TRBJ2-1|TRBV6-2/TRBV6-3|TRBD2|many
TGTGCCAGCAGTTATTCGAGCGGGGGCCTCTCCTACAATGAGCAGTTCTTC
CASSYSSGGLSYNEQFF
>TRBJ1-2|TRBV4-1|TRBD1|many
TGCGCCAGCAGCCAAGTCGAGACAGGGTACTATGGCTACACCTTC
CASSQVETGYYGYTF
>TRBJ1-1|TRBV4-1|-|many
TGCGCCAGCAGCCATTTGGGTTACACTGAAGCTTTCTTT
CASSHLGYTEAFF